This note documents a single T cell receptor (beta chain) sequence. This entry comes from a study of blood T cell repertoires in COVID-19. Study overall: Acute-phase and convalescent COVID-19 samples originated in the United States, Italy and Spain. PBMCs, B-cell-depleted T cells, or T cells were the source of the cDNA or gDNA that made up the material.

J lost 6 bases, V lost 1 base, and 6 bases had no gene match. CDR3 length equals 14 residues. Germline-derived CDR1 and CDR2 are SGHRS and YFSETQ. The authors' processing: Reference gene primer amplification gave nucleated cell count estimates. Generated by immunoSEQ multiplex PCR, the TCRdb table keeps only in-frame clones and is missing some. V, J and clone size reflect that table, while D and trimming were determined from the DNA. The profile shows a few hundred thousand clones, around 87% of them singletons. The V and J genes are TRBV5-1 and TRBJ2-7, with 8 bases aligning to TRBD2. Sequenced input: peripheral blood. The TCR was taken from a man between 18 and 29 years old with active or convalescent COVID-19. Here the CDR3 reads CASSLRLANVEQYF. CDR3 nucleotides: TGCGCCAGCAGCTTGCGACTAGCGAATGTCGAGCAGTACTTC.